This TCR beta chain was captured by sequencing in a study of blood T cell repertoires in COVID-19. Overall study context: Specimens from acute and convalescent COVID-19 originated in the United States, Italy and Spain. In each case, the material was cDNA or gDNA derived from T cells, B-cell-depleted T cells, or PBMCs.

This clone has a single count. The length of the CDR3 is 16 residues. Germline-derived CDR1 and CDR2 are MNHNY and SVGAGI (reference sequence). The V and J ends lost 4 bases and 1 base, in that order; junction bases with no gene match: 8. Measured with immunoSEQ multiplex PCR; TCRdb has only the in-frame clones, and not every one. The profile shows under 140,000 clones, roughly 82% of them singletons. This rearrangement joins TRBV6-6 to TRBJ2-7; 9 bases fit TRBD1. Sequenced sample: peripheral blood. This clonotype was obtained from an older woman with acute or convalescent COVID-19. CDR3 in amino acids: CASSFQQGASSYEQYF. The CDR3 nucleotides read TGTGCCAGCAGTTTCCAACAGGGGGCGAGTTCCTACGAGCAGTACTTC.